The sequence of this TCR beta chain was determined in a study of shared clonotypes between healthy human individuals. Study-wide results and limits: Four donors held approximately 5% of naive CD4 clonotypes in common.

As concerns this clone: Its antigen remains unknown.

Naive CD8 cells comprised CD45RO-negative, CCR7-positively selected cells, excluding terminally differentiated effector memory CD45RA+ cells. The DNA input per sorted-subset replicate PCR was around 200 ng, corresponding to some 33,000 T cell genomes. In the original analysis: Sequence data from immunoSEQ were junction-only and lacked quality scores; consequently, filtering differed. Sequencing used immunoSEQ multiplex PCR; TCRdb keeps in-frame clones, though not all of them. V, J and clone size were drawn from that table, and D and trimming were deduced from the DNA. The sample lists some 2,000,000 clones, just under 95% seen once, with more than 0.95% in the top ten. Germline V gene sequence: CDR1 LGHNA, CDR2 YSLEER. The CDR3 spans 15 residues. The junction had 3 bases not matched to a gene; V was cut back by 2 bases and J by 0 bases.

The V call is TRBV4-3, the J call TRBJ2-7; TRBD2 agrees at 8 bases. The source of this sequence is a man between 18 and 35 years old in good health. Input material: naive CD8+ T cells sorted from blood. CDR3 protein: CASSQLLAASYEQYF. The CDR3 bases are TGCGCCAGCAGCCAACTACTAGCGGCCTCCTACGAGCAGTACTTC.